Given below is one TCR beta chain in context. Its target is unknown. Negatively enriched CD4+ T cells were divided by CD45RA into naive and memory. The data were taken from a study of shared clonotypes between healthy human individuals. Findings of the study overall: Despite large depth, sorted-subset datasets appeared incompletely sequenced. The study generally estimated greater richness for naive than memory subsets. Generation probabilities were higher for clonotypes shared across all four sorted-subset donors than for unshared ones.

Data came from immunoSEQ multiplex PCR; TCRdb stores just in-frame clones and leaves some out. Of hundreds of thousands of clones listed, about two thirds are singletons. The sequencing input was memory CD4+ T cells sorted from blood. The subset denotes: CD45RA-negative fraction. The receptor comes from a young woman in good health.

CDR3: CASSPRQGAGTGELFF. CDR3 in DNA: TGTGCCAGCTCACCTCGACAGGGGGCAGGCACCGGGGAGCTGTTTTTT. The chain uses TRBV18 and TRBJ2-2; 10 bases are shared with TRBD1. The CDR3 spans 16 residues. The germline V gene has CDR1 KGHSH and CDR2 LQKENI. V trimming: 3 bases; J trimming: 4 bases; junction bases outside the gene matches: 5.